This T cell receptor beta chain came from a study of OX40 agonist ivuxolimab in advanced cancers. Clones were sequenced by immunoSEQ multiplex PCR, and TCRdb holds only the in-frame ones, with some missing. The sample gives under 25,000 clones, roughly 70% of which show up once; more than 9.5% is in the top ten. The CDR3 runs 14 residues. Trimming stripped 5 bases from V and 2 bases from J, with 14 bases between. Germline values: CDR1 SGHTS, CDR2 YDEGEE. This clone was seen a handful of times. The TCR was taken from an adult with an advanced solid tumor such as melanoma, head and neck, liver or kidney cancer. The rearrangement joins TRBV5-8 to TRBJ2-7; the D is unclear. This sample comprised CD4+ or CD8+ T cells sorted from blood, obtained in a trial of the OX40 agonist ivuxolimab. The CDR3 DNA is TGTGCCAGCAGTCTACTACTTCGTACCTACGAGCAGTACTTC. Translating gives CASSLLLRTYEQYF.